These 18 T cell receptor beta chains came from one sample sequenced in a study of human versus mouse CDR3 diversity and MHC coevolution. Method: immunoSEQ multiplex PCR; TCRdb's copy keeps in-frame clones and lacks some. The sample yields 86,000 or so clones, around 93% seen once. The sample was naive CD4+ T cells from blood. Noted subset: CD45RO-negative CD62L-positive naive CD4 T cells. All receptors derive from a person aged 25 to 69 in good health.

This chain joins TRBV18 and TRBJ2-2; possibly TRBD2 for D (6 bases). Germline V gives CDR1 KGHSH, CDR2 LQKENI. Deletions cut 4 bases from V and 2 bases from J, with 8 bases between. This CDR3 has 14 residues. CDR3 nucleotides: TGTGCCAGCTCACGCGGGAAAAACACCGGGGAGCTGTTTTTT. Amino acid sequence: CASSRGKNTGELFF.

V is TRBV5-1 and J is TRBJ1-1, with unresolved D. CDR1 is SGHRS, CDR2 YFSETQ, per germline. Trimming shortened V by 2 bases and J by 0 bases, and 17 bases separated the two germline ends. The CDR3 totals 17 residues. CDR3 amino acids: CASSFPPGGTMNTEAFF. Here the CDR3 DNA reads TGCGCCAGCAGCTTCCCCCCGGGAGGTACTATGAACACTGAAGCTTTCTTT.

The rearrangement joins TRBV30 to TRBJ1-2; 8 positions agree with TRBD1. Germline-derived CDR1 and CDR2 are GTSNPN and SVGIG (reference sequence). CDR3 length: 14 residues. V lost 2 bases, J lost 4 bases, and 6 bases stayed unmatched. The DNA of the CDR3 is TGTGCCTGGAGTAGCGGACAGGGAATCTATGGCTACACCTTC. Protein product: CAWSSGQGIYGYTF.

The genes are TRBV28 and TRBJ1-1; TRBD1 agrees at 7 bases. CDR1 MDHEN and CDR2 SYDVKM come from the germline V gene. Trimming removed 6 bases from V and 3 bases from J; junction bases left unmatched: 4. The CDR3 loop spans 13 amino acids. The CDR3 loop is CASSDRADTEAFF. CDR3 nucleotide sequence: TGTGCCAGCAGCGACAGGGCGGACACTGAAGCTTTCTTT.

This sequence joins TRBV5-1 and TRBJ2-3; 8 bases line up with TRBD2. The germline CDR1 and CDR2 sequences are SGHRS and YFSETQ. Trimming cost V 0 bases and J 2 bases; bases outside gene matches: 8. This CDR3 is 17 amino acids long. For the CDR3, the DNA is TGCGCCAGCAGCTTGGGGCAGGTGACTAGCGACACAGATACGCAGTATTTT. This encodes CASSLGQVTSDTDTQYF.

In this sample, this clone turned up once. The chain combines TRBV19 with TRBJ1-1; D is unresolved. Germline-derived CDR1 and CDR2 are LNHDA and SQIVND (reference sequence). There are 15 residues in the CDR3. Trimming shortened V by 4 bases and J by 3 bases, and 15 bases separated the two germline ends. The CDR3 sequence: CASSTHSGKYTEAFF. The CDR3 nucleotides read TGTGCCAGTAGTACTCACTCAGGAAAGTACACTGAAGCTTTCTTT.

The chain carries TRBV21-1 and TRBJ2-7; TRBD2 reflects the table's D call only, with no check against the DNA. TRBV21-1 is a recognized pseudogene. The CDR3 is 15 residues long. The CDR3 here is CASSNKKGGNYEQYF. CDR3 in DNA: TGTGCCAGCAGCAATAAAAAGGGCGGGAACTACGAGCAGTACTTC.

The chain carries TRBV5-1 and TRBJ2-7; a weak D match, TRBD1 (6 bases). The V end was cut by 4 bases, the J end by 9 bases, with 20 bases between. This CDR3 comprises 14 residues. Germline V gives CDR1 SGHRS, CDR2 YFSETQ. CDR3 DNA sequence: TGCGCCAGCAGCCGAGAACAGGGAGACCGCGGGCAGTACTTC. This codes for CASSREQGDRGQYF. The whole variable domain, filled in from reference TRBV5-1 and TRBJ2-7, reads KAGVTQTPRYLIKTRGQQVTLSCSPISGHRSVSWYQQTPGQGLQFLFEYFSETQRNKGNFPGRFSGRQFSNSRSEMNVSTLELGDSALYLCASSREQGDRGQYFGPGTRLTVT.

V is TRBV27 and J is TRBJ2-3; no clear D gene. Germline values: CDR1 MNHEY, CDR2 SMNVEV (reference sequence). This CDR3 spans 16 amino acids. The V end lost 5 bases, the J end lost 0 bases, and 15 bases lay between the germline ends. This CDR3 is CASSPVGRPSTDTQYF. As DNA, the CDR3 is TGTGCCAGCAGTCCGGTCGGCAGGCCTAGCACAGATACGCAGTATTTT.

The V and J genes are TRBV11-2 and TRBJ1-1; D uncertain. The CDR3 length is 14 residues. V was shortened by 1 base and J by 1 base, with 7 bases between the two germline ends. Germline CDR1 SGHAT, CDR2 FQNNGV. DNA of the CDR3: TGTGCCAGCAGCTTAGGGAGCGAGAACACTGAAGCTTTCTTT. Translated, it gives CASSLGSENTEAFF.

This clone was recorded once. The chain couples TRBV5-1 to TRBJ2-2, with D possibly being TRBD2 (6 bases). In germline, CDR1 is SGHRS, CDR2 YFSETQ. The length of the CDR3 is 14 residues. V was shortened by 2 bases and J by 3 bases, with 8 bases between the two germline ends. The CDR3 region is CASSLGGDTGELFF. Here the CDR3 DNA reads TGCGCCAGCAGCTTAGGAGGGGACACCGGGGAGCTGTTTTTT.

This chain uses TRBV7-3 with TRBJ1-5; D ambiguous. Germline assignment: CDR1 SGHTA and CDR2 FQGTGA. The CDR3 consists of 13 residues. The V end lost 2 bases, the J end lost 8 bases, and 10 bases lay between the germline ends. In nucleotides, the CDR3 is TGTGCCAGCAGCTTATTCCGGGATGAGCCCCAGCATTTT. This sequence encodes CASSLFRDEPQHF. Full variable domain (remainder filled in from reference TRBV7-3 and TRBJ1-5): GAGVSQTPSNKVTEKGKYVELRCDPISGHTALYWYRQSLGQGPEFLIYFQGTGAADDSGLPNDRFFAVRPEGSVSTLKIQRTERGDSAVYLCASSLFRDEPQHFGDGTRLSIL.

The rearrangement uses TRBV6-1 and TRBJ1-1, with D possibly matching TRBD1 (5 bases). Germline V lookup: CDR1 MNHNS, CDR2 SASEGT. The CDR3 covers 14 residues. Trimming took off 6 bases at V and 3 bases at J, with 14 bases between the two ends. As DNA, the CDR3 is TGTGCCAGCAGAACGCAGGGCAAGGACACTGAAGCTTTCTTT. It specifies CASRTQGKDTEAFF.

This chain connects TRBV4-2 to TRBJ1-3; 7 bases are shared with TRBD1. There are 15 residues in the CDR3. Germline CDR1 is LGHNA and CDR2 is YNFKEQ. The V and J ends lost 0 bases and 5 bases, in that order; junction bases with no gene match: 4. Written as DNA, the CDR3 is TGTGCCAGCAGCCAAGAAGGGGGCGTCCGAAACACCATATATTTT. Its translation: CASSQEGGVRNTIYF.

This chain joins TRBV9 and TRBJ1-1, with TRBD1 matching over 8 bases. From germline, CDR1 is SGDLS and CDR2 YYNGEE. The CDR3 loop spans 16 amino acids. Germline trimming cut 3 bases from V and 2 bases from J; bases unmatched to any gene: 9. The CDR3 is CASSAGQGLTNTEAFF. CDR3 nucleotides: TGTGCCAGCAGCGCCGGACAGGGACTGACAAACACTGAAGCTTTCTTT. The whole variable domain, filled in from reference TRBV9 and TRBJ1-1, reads DSGVTQTPKHLITATGQRVTLRCSPRSGDLSVYWYQQSLDQGLQFLIQYYNGEERAKGNILERFSAQQFPDLHSELNLSSLELGDSALYFCASSAGQGLTNTEAFFGQGTRLTVV.

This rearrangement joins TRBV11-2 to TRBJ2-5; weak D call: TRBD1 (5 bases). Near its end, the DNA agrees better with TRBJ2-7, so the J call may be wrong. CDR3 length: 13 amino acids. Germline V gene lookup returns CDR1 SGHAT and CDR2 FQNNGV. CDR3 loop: CASSYGQRYEQYF. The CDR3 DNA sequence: TGTGCCAGCAGCTACGGACAAAGATACGAGCAGTACTTC.

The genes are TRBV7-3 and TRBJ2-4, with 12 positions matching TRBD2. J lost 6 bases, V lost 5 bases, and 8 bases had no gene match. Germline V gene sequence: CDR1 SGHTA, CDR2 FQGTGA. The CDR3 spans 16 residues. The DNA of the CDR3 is TGTGCCAGCAGCACTGCTAGCGGGAGGGCCGCAAACATTCAGTACTTC. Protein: CASSTASGRAANIQYF. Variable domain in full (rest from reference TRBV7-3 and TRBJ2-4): GAGVSQTPSNKVTEKGKYVELRCDPISGHTALYWYRQSLGQGPEFLIYFQGTGAADDSGLPNDRFFAVRPEGSVSTLKIQRTERGDSAVYLCASSTASGRAANIQYFGAGTRLSVL.

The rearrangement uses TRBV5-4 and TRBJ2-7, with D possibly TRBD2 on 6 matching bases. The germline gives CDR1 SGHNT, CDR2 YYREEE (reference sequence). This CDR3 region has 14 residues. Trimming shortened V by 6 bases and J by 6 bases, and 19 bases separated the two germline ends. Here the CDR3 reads CASTLWQGGSEQYF. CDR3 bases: TGTGCCAGCACCCTATGGCAGGGAGGCTCCGAGCAGTACTTC.